This entry is about one T cell receptor beta chain. These data belong to a study of control samples from healthy donors and cancer patients. Sequencing used immunoSEQ multiplex PCR; TCRdb keeps in-frame clones, though not all of them. The table shows 50,000 or so clones, with nearly 95% occurring only once. The J segment lost 1 base and the V segment lost 0 bases, leaving 6 bases of the junction unmatched. The CDR3 covers 19 residues. CDR1 is SGHNT, CDR2 YYREEE, per germline (reference sequence). Sequenced sample: PBMCs. V is TRBV5-4 and J is TRBJ2-2, with 13 nucleotides matching TRBD2. The source of this sequence is a woman aged 45-65 years with head and neck cancer. CDR3 amino acids: CASSLVGGLAGLNTGELFF. The CDR3 DNA reads TGTGCCAGCAGCTTGGTGGGGGGACTAGCGGGGCTGAACACCGGGGAGCTGTTTTTT. Based on the CDR3 plus reference TRBV5-4 and TRBJ2-2, the full variable domain is ETGVTQSPTHLIKTRGQQVTLRCSSQSGHNTVSWYQQALGQGPQFIFQYYREEENGRGNFPPRFSGLQFPNYSSELNVNALELDDSALYLCASSLVGGLAGLNTGELFFGEGSRLTVL.